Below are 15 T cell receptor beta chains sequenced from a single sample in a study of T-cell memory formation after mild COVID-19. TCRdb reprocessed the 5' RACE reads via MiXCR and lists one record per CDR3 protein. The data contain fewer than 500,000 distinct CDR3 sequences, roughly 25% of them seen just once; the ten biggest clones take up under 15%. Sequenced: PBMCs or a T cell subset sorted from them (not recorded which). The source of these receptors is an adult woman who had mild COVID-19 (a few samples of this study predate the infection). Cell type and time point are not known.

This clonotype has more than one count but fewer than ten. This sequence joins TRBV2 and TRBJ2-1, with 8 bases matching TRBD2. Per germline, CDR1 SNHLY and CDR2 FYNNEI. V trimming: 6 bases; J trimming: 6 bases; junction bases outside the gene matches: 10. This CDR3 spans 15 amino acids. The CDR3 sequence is CASSASAGGTNEQFF. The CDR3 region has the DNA TGTGCCAGCAGCGCCTCGGCGGGAGGAACCAATGAGCAGTTCTTC. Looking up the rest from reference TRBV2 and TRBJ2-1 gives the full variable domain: EPEVTQTPSHQVTQMGQEVILRCVPISNHLYFYWYRQILGQKVEFLVSFYNNEISEKSEIFDDQFSVERPDGSNFTLKIRSTKLEDSAMYFCASSASAGGTNEQFFGPGTRLTVL.

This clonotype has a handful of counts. CDR3 sequence reads: CASSSTESGMNTEAFF. As DNA, the CDR3 is TGCGCCAGCAGCTCGACAGAGTCCGGGATGAACACTGAAGCTTTCTTT. This chain joins TRBV5-1 and TRBJ1-1, with D possibly TRBD1 on 5 matching bases. CDR1 and CDR2 from the germline V gene are SGHRS and YFSETQ. This CDR3 is built from 16 residues. V was trimmed by 3 bases and J by 0 bases, leaving 15 bases between them. The variable domain in full, completed from reference TRBV5-1 and TRBJ1-1, reads KAGVTQTPRYLIKTRGQQVTLSCSPISGHRSVSWYQQTPGQGLQFLFEYFSETQRNKGNFPGRFSGRQFSNSRSEMNVSTLELGDSALYLCASSSTESGMNTEAFFGQGTRLTVV.

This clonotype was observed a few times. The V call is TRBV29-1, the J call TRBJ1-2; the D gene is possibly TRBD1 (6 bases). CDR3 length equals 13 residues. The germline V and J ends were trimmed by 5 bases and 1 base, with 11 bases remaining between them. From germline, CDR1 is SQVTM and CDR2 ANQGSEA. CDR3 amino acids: CSVLSGDNYGYTF. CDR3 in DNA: TGCAGCGTTCTTTCAGGGGATAACTATGGCTACACCTTC.

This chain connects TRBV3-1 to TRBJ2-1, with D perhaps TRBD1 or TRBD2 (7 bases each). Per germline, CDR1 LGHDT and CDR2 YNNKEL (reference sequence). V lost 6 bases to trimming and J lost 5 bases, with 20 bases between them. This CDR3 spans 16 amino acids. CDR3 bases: TGTGCCAGCAGGGGGACTGGCGGGGGACAGAACAATGAGCAGTTCTTC. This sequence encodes CASRGTGGGQNNEQFF.

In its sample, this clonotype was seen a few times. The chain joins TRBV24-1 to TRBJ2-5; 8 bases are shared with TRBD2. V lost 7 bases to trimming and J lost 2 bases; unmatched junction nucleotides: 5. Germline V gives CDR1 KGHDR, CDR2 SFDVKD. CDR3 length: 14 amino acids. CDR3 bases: TGTGCCACCAGCCCGGGACTAGGACAAGAGACCCAGTACTTC. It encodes CATSPGLGQETQYF.

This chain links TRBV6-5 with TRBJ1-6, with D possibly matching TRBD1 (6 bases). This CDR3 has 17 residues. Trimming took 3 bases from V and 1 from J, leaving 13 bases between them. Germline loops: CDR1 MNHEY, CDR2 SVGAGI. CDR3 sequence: CASSYQGSPSYNSPLHF. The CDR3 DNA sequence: TGTGCCAGCAGTTATCAGGGGAGCCCTTCCTATAATTCACCCCTCCACTTT.

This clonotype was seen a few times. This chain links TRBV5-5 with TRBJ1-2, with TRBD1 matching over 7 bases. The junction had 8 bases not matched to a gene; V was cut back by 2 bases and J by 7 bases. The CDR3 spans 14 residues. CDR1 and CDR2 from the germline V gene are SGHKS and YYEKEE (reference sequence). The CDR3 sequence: CASSFGTGVGGYTF. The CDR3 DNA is TGTGCCAGCAGCTTTGGTACAGGGGTCGGTGGCTACACCTTC. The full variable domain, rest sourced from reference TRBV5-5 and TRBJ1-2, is DAGVTQSPTHLIKTRGQQVTLRCSPISGHKSVSWYQQVLGQGPQFIFQYYEKEERGRGNFPDRFSARQFPNYSSELNVNALLLGDSALYLCASSFGTGVGGYTFGSGTRLTVV.

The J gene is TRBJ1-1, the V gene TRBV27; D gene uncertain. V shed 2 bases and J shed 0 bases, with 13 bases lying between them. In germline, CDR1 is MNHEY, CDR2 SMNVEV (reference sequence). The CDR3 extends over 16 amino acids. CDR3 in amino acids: CASSLEAGFVNTEAFF. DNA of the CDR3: TGTGCCAGCAGTTTAGAGGCAGGTTTTGTGAACACTGAAGCTTTCTTT.

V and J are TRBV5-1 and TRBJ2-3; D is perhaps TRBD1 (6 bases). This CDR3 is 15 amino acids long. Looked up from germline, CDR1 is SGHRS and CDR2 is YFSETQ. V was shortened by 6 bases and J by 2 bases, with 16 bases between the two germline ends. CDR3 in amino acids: CASTSGHLSTDTQYF. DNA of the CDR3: TGCGCCAGCACCTCGGGACACTTATCCACAGATACGCAGTATTTT.

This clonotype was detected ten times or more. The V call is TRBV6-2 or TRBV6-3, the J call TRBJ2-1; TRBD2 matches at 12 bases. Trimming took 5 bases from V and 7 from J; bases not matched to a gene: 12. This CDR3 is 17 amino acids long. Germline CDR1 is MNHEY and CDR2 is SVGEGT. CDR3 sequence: CASSPETLAGGPNEQFF. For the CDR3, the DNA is TGTGCCAGCAGTCCAGAAACCCTAGCGGGAGGGCCGAATGAGCAGTTCTTC.

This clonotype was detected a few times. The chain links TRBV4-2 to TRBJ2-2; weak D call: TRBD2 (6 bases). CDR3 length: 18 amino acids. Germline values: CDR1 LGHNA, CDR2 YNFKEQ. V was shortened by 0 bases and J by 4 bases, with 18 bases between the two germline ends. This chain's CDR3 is CASSQEGRRTKSTGELFF. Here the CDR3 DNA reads TGTGCCAGCAGCCAAGAAGGGAGGCGAACAAAAAGCACCGGGGAGCTGTTTTTT.

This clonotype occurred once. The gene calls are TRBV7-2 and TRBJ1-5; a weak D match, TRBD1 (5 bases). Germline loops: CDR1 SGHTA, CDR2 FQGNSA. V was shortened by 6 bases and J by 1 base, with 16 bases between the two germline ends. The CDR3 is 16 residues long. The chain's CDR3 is CASSLESWGSNQPQHF. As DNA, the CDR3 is TGTGCCAGCAGTCTTGAATCCTGGGGCAGCAATCAGCCCCAGCATTTT.

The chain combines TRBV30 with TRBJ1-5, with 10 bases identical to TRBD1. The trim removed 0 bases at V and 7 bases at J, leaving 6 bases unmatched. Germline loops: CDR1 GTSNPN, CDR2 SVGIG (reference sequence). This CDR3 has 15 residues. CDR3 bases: TGTGCCTGGAGTGTCGGGACAGGGGAGTGGCAGCCCCAGCATTTT. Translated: CAWSVGTGEWQPQHF.

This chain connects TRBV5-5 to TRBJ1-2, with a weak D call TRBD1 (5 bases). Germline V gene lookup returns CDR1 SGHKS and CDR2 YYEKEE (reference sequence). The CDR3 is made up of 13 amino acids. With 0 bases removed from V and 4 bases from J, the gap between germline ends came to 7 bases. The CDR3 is CASSLAGLYGYTF. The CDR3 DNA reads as TGTGCCAGCAGCTTGGCAGGGCTCTATGGCTACACCTTC.

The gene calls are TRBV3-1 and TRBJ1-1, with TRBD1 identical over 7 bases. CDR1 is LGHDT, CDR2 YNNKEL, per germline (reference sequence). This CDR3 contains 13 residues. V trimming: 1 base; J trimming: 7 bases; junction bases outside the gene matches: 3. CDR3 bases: TGTGCCAGCAGCCAAGCTAGGACAGGTGAAGCTTTCTTT. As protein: CASSQARTGEAFF.